The source of this TCR beta chain is a study of T cell responses to AZD1222 COVID-19 vaccine. The V end lost 0 bases, the J end lost 3 bases, and 16 bases lay between the germline ends. The CDR3 totals 17 residues. Per germline, CDR1 ENHRY and CDR2 SYGVKD. Generated by immunoSEQ multiplex PCR, the TCRdb table keeps only in-frame clones and is missing some. The data show 100,000 to 150,000 clones, with approximately 83% seen just once and about 8.5% held by the top ten. The chain has TRBV10-3 and TRBJ2-3; D may be TRBD2 (6 bases). The source material was peripheral blood, sampled on day 0 of AZD1222 vaccination. The receptor was derived from an adult in good health. In DNA, the CDR3 is TGTGCCATCAGTGAGTCGAGGGCTAGCGAGGGGACAGATACGCAGTATTTT. Its protein product is CAISESRASEGTDTQYF.